The clone carrying this T cell receptor (beta chain) was seen a few times. Its antigen remains unidentified. The entry originates in a study of T cell responses to AZD1222 COVID-19 vaccine. Study-wide context: Samples with a second dose at about 4 or about 12 weeks were pooled together.

Study observations and caveats: Donors skewed white British and female; clonal diversity was possibly underestimated. Repertoires were sampled only after the peak T cell response. Just six people given AZD1222 tested seropositive at baseline.

Clones were sequenced by immunoSEQ multiplex PCR, and TCRdb holds only the in-frame ones, with some missing. The table includes about 140,000 clones, around 90% detected once. CDR3 length equals 15 residues. CDR1 and CDR2 from the germline V gene are MNHEY and SVGEGT. Trimming cost V 4 bases and J 0 bases, with 9 bases left between them. The chain is built from TRBV6-2 or TRBV6-3 and TRBJ2-2; tentatively, D is TRBD1 or TRBD2 (5 bases each). The TCR comes from an adult in good health. The material sequenced was peripheral blood, taken on day 0 of AZD1222 vaccination. In DNA, the CDR3 is TGTGCCAGCAGTTTTTTGGGGGCGAACACCGGGGAGCTGTTTTTT. It yields the protein CASSFLGANTGELFF.